This T cell receptor (beta chain) was observed in a study of identical twins. TCRdb re-analysed the 5' RACE reads in MiXCR, keeping a single row per CDR3 protein. Of hundreds of thousands of distinct CDR3 sequences in the sample, 15% to 20% were seen once. These data also featured in a second study, about T cells expressing NK-cell markers.

Sequenced sample: PBMCs. This clonotype originated in a woman aged 18 to 35 in good health.

The CDR3 nucleotides are TGTGCCAGCAGTTATAGCGGGGGGAGGCAGTTCTTC. As protein: CASSYSGGRQFF. The chain uses TRBV12-3 or TRBV12-4 and TRBJ2-1, with 10 positions matching TRBD2. The V and J ends lost 4 bases and 12 bases, in that order; junction bases with no gene match: 3. The CDR3 consists of 12 residues.